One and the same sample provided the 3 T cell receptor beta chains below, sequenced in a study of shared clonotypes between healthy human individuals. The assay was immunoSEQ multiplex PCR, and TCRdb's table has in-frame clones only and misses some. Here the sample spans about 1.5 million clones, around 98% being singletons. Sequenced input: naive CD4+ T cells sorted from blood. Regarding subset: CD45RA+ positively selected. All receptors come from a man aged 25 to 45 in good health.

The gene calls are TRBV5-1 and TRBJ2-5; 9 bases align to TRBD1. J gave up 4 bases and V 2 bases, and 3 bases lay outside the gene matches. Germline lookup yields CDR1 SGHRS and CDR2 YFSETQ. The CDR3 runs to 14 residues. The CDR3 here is CASSFGQGTETQYF. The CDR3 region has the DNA TGCGCCAGCAGCTTTGGACAGGGGACAGAGACCCAGTACTTC. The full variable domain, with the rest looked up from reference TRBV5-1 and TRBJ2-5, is KAGVTQTPRYLIKTRGQQVTLSCSPISGHRSVSWYQQTPGQGLQFLFEYFSETQRNKGNFPGRFSGRQFSNSRSEMNVSTLELGDSALYLCASSFGQGTETQYFGPGTRLLVL.

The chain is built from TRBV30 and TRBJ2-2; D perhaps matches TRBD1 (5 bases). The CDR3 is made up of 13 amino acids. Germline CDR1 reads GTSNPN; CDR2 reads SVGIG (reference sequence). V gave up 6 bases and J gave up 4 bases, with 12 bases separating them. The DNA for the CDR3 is TGTGCCTGCAGACAGAGAAGCACCGGGGAGCTGTTTTTT. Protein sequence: CACRQRSTGELFF. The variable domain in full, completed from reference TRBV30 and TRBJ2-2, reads SQTIHQWPATLVQPVGSPLSLECTVEGTSNPNLYWYRQAAGRGLQLLFYSVGIGQISSEVPQNLSASRPQDRQFILSSKKLLLSDSGFYLCACRQRSTGELFFGEGSRLTVL.

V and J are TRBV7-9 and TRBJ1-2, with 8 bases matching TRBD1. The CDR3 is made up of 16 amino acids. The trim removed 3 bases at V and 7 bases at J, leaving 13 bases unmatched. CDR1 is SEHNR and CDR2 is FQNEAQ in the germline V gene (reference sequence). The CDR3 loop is CASSFVFPQGVSGYTF. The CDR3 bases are TGTGCCAGCAGCTTCGTCTTTCCACAGGGGGTCTCTGGCTACACCTTC.